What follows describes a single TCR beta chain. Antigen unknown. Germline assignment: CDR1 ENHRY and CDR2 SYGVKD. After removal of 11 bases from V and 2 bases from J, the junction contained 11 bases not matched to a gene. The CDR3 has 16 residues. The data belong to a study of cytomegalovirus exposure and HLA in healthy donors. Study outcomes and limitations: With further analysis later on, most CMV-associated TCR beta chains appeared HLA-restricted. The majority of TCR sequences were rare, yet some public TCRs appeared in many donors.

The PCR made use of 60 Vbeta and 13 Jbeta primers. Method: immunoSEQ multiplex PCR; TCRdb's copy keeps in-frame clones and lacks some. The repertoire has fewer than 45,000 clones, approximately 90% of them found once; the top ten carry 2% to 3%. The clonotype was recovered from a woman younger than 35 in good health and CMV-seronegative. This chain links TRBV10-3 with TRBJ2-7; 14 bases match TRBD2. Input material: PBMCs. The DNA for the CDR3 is TGTGCCTCGGGGGGGACTAGCGGGAGAGGAACCTACGAGCAGTACTTC. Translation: CASGGTSGRGTYEQYF.